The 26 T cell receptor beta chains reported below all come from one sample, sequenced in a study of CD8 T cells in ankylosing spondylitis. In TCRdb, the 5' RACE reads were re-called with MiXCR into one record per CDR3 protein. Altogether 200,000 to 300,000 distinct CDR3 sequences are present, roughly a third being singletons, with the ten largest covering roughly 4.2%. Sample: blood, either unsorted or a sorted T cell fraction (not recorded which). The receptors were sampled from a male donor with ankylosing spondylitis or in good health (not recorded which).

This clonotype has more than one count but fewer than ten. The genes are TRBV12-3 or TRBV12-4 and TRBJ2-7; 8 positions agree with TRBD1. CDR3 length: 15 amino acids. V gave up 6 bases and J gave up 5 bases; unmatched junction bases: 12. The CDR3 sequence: CASSQTSGGQNEQYF. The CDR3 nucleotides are TGTGCCAGCAGCCAAACCTCAGGGGGCCAGAACGAGCAGTACTTC.

DNA for the CDR3: TGCAGTGCTACACAAAAGGGGGGGCCTCAGCCCCAGCATTTT. Translated: CSATQKGGPQPQHF. The chain combines TRBV20-1 with TRBJ1-5; possibly TRBD1 for D (6 bases). CDR1 and CDR2 (germline): DFQATT, SNEGSKA (reference sequence). The CDR3 totals 14 residues. V was trimmed by 4 bases and J by 6 bases, leaving 16 bases between them.

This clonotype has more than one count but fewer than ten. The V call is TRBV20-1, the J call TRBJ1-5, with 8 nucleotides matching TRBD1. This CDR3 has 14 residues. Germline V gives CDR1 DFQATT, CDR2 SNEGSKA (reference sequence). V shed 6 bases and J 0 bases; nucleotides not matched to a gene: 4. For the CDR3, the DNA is TGCAGTGCCGGGACAGGCTATAGCAATCAGCCCCAGCATTTT. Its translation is CSAGTGYSNQPQHF.

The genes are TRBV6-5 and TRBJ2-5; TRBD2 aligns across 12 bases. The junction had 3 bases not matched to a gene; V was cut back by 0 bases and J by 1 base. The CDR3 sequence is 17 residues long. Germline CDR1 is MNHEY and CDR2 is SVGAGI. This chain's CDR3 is CASSYSTSGGPQETQYF. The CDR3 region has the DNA TGTGCCAGCAGTTACTCCACTAGCGGGGGGCCCCAAGAGACCCAGTACTTC.

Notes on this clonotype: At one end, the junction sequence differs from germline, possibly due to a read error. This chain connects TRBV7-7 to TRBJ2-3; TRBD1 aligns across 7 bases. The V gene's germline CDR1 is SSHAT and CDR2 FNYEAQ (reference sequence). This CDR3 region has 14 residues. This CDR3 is CASSPYGTADTQYF. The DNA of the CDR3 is TGTGCTAGCAGCCCGTACGGGACAGCAGATACGCAGTATTTT.

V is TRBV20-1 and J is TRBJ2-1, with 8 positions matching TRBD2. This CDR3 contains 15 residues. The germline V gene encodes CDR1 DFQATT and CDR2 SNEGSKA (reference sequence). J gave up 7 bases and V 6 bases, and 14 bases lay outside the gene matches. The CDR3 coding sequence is TGCAGTGCGGGCATTCGGGGGGGTCCTACAAATGAGCAGTTCTTC. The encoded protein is CSAGIRGGPTNEQFF.

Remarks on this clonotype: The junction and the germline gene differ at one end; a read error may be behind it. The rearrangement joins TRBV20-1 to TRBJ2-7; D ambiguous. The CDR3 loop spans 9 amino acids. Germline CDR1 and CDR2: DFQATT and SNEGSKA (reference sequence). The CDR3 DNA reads TGCAGTGCTAGAGGAACAGTGAAATTC. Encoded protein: CSARGTVKF.

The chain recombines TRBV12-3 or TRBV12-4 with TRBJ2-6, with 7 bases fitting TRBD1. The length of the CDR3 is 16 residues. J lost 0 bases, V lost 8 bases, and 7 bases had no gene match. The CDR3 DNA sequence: TGTGCCAGCCAAGAGACAGGGTCCTCTGGGGCCAACGTCCTGACTTTC. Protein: CASQETGSSGANVLTF.

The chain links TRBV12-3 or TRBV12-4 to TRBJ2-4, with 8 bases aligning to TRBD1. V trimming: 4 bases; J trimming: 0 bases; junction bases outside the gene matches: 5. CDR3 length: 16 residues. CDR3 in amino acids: CASSSTGVLAKNIQYF. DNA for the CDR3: TGTGCCAGCAGTTCGACAGGGGTACTAGCCAAAAACATTCAGTACTTC.

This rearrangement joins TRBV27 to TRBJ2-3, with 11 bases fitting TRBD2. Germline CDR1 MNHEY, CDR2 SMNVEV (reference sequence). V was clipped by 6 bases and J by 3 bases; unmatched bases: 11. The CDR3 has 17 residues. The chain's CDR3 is CASSSHALAGETDTQYF. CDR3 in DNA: TGTGCCAGCAGCAGCCATGCACTAGCGGGGGAGACAGATACGCAGTATTTT.

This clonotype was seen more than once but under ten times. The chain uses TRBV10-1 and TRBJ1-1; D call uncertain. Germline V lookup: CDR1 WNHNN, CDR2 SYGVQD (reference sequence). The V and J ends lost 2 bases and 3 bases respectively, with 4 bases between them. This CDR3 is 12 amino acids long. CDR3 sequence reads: CASSEGYTEAFF. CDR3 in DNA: TGCGCCAGCAGTGAGGGGTACACTGAAGCTTTCTTT.

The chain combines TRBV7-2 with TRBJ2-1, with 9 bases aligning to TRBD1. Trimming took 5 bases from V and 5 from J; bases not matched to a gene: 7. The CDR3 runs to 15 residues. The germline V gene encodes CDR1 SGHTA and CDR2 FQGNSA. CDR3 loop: CASSPDRGRHNEQFF. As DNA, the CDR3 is TGTGCCAGCAGCCCCGACAGGGGGAGGCACAATGAGCAGTTCTTC.

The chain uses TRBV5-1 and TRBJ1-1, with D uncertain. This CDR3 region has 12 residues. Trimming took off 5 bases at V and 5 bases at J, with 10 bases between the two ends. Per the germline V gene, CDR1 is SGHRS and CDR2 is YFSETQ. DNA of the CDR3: TGCGCCAGCAGAACAGAAGCAACTGAAGCTTTCTTT. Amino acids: CASRTEATEAFF.

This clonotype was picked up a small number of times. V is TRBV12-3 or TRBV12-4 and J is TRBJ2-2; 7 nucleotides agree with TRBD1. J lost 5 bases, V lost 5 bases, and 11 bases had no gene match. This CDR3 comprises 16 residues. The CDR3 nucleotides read TGTGCCAGCAGTCCCAGGACAGGTCAAATAACCGGGGAGCTGTTTTTT. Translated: CASSPRTGQITGELFF.

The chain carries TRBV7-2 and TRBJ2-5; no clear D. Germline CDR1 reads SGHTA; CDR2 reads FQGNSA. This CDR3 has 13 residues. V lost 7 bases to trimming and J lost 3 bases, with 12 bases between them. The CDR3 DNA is TGTGCCAGCAACGCGGAGCTTAAAGAGACCCAGTACTTC. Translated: CASNAELKETQYF.

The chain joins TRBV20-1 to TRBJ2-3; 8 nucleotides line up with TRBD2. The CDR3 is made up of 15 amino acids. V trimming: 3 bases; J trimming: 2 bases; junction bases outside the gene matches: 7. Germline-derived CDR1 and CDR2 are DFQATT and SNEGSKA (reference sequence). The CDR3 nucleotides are TGCAGTGCTAGCCTGGCGGGGGGAACCACAGATACGCAGTATTTT. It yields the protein CSASLAGGTTDTQYF.

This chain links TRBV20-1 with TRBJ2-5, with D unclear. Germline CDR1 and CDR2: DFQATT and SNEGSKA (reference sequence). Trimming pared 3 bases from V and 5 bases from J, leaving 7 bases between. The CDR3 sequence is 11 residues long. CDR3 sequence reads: CSARPLETQYF. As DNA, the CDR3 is TGCAGTGCTAGGCCCCTCGAGACCCAGTACTTC.

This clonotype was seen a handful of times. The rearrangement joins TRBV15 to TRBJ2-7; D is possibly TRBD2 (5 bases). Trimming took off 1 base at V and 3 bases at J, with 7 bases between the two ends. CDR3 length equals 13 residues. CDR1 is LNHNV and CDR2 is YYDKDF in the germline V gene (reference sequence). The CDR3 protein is CATSRVGGYEQYF. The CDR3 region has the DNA TGTGCCACCAGCAGAGTCGGAGGCTACGAGCAGTACTTC.

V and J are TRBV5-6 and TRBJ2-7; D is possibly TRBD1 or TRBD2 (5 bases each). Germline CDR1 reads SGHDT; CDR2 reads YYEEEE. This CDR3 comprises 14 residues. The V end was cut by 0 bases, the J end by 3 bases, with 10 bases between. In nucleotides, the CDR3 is TGTGCCAGCAGCTTGGTCCGAGGGGTCTACGAGCAGTACTTC. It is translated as CASSLVRGVYEQYF.

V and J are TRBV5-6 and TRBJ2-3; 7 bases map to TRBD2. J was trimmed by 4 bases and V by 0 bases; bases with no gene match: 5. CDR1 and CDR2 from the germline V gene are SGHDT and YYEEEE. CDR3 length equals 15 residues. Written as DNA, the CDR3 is TGTGCCAGCAGCTTGGGACCCCGGGGGGCAGATACGCAGTATTTT. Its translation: CASSLGPRGADTQYF.

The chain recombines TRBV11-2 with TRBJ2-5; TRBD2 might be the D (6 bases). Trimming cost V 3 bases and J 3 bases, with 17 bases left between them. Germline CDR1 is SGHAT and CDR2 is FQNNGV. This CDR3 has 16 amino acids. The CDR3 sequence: CASSFAAVGGKETQYF. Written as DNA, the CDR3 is TGTGCCAGCAGCTTCGCGGCCGTGGGGGGAAAAGAGACCCAGTACTTC.

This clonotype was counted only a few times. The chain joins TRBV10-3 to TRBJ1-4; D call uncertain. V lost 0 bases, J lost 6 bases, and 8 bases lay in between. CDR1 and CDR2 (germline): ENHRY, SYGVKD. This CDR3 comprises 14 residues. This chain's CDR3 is CAISESGGDEKLFF. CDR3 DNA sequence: TGTGCCATCAGTGAGTCTGGCGGGGATGAAAAACTGTTTTTT.

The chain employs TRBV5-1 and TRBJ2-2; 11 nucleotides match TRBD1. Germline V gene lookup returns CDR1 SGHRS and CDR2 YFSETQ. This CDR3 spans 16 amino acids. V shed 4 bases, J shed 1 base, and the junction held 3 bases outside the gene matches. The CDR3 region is CASSPDRGLNTGELFF. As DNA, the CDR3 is TGCGCCAGCAGCCCGGACAGGGGGCTGAACACCGGGGAGCTGTTTTTT.

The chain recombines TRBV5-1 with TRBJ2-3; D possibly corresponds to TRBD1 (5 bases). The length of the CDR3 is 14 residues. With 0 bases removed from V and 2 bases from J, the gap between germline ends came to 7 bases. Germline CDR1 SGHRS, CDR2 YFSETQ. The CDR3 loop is CASSLGQPTDTQYF. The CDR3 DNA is TGCGCCAGCAGCTTGGGACAGCCCACAGATACGCAGTATTTT.

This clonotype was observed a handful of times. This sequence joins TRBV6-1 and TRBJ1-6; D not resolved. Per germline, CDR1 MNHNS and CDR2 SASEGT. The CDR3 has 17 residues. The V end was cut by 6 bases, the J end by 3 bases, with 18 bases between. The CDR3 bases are TGTGCCAGCAGAGCGGATACCCATACGGTCTATAATTCACCCCTCCACTTT. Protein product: CASRADTHTVYNSPLHF.

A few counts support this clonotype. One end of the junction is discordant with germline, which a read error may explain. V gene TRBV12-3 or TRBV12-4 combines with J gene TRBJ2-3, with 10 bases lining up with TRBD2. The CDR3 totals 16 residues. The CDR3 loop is CASRLEASGGADTQYF. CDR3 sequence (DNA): TGTGCCAGCAGGTTAGAGGCTAGCGGGGGCGCAGATACGCAGTATTTT.